What follows are 28 T cell receptor beta chains derived from one specimen sequenced in a study of tumor-infiltrating lymphocytes in localized non-small cell lung cancer. Profiled with immunoSEQ multiplex PCR; TCRdb holds only in-frame clones, not every one. The data contain over 10,000 clones, approximately 83% of them seen just once; the ten biggest clones take up around 3.6%. Sequencing input: uninvolved lung tissue not adjacent to the tumor. These receptor sequences come from a human donor with non-small cell lung cancer.

V and J are TRBV9 and TRBJ2-1; TRBD2 aligns across 11 bases. Germline values: CDR1 SGDLS, CDR2 YYNGEE. Losses at the gene ends were 2 bases for V and 7 bases for J; bases not matched to a gene: 11. The CDR3 totals 17 residues. CDR3 DNA: TGTGCCAGCAGCGTGGGGGGACTAGCGGACATCACAAATGAGCAGTTCTTC. Translation: CASSVGGLADITNEQFF.

CDR3: CSVELEGGGLYGYTF. For the CDR3, the DNA is TGCAGCGTTGAATTAGAAGGGGGAGGGCTCTATGGCTACACCTTC. The chain employs TRBV29-1 and TRBJ1-2; maybe TRBD1 (6 bases). Germline lookup yields CDR1 SQVTM and CDR2 ANQGSEA. The CDR3 has 15 residues. Trimming pared 2 bases from V and 4 bases from J, leaving 17 bases between.

DNA for the CDR3: TGTGCCAGCAGCTTTTCGGAGGGCAATCAGCCCCAGCATTTT. Residues: CASSFSEGNQPQHF. This chain connects TRBV7-8 to TRBJ1-5; D remains unclear. Germline assignment: CDR1 SGHVS and CDR2 FQNEAQ. CDR3 length: 14 amino acids. Trimming removed 3 bases from V and 2 bases from J, with 8 bases in between. The full variable domain, in which reference TRBV7-8 and TRBJ1-5 provide the parts outside the CDR3, is GAGVSQSPRYKVAKRGQDVALRCDPISGHVSLFWYQQALGQGPEFLTYFQNEAQLDKSGLPSDRFFAERPEGSVSTLKIQRTQQEDSAVYLCASSFSEGNQPQHFGDGTRLSIL.

The V call is TRBV6-1, the J call TRBJ2-3; 8 bases are a match to TRBD2. The CDR3 has 14 amino acids. The germline CDR1 and CDR2 sequences are MNHNS and SASEGT. With 7 bases clipped from V and 6 bases from J, the junction kept 9 bases outside the gene matches. The CDR3 sequence: CASTLGLGGDTQYF. DNA of the CDR3: TGTGCCAGCACCCTGGGACTAGGGGGTGATACGCAGTATTTT.

V and J are TRBV29-1 and TRBJ2-2; 14 nucleotides align to TRBD2. There are 17 residues in the CDR3. The V segment lost 6 bases and the J segment 2 bases; nucleotides outside the gene matches: 8. Germline V CDR1 and CDR2: SQVTM, ANQGSEA. Here the CDR3 reads CSVSRLAGGGNTGELFF. In nucleotides, the CDR3 is TGCAGCGTCTCTCGACTAGCGGGGGGGGGAAACACCGGGGAGCTGTTTTTT.

The rearrangement uses TRBV19 and TRBJ2-4; D unresolved. Trimming left V 5 bases short and J 6 bases short, with 11 bases between. Germline values: CDR1 LNHDA, CDR2 SQIVND (reference sequence). This CDR3 spans 13 amino acids. The chain's CDR3 is CASSPGRTNIQYF. CDR3 DNA sequence: TGTGCCAGTAGTCCCGGAAGGACAAACATTCAGTACTTC.

The V call is TRBV15, the J call TRBJ2-5, with 8 bases lining up with TRBD2. Germline V lookup: CDR1 LNHNV, CDR2 YYDKDF (reference sequence). The CDR3 runs to 15 residues. Germline trimming cut 6 bases from V and 4 bases from J; bases unmatched to any gene: 10. The CDR3 protein is CATSRGGASVETQYF. In DNA form, the CDR3 reads TGTGCCACCAGTCGGGGGGGCGCAAGTGTAGAGACCCAGTACTTC.

This clone was recorded only once. J is TRBJ2-2 and V is TRBV27, with 7 bases fitting TRBD2. This CDR3 has 16 amino acids. With 1 base clipped from V and 3 bases from J, the junction kept 5 bases outside the gene matches. Looked up from germline, CDR1 is MNHEY and CDR2 is SMNVEV (reference sequence). The CDR3 DNA is TGTGCCAGCAGTTTATTTGGCGGGAGTTACACCGGGGAGCTGTTTTTT. Translated, it gives CASSLFGGSYTGELFF.

This chain uses TRBV5-5 with TRBJ1-2, with D possibly being TRBD1 (5 bases). Trimming pared 3 bases from V and 7 bases from J, leaving 28 bases between. This CDR3 comprises 18 residues. The germline gives CDR1 SGHKS, CDR2 YYEKEE (reference sequence). In DNA, the CDR3 is TGTGCCAGCAGCTCCCTTCCCGATTTTGGAAGGGGAGGAGGTGGCTACACCTTC. Translating it yields CASSSLPDFGRGGGGYTF.

The rearrangement joins TRBV10-3 to TRBJ2-1; 14 nucleotides line up with TRBD2. J lost 6 bases, V lost 7 bases, and 2 bases had no gene match. The germline CDR1 and CDR2 sequences are ENHRY and SYGVKD. CDR3 length: 14 residues. The CDR3, as DNA: TGTGCCATCACGGGACTAGCGGGGGCCAATGAGCAGTTCTTC. It is translated as CAITGLAGANEQFF.

The rearrangement joins TRBV10-1 to TRBJ2-2; D is perhaps TRBD2 (5 bases). From germline, CDR1 is WNHNN and CDR2 SYGVQD (reference sequence). CDR3 size: 14 residues. V shed 7 bases and J shed 1 base, with 10 bases lying between them. The CDR3 is CASKAGMNTGELFF. The CDR3 DNA follows: TGCGCCAGCAAGGCGGGCATGAACACCGGGGAGCTGTTTTTT.

The V gene is TRBV5-6, the J gene TRBJ2-3; TRBD2 might be the D (6 bases). Deletions cut 0 bases from V and 0 bases from J, with 8 bases between. Germline V CDR1 and CDR2: SGHDT, YYEEEE. This CDR3 is built from 15 residues. In DNA, the CDR3 is TGTGCCAGCAGCTTGGGGGACTCTAGCACAGATACGCAGTATTTT. This sequence encodes CASSLGDSSTDTQYF.

The chain combines TRBV5-1 with TRBJ2-1; a possible D gene is TRBD1 (5 bases). This CDR3 comprises 14 residues. V was cut by 4 bases and J by 3 bases, with 11 bases left in between. CDR1 SGHRS and CDR2 YFSETQ come from the germline V gene. The CDR3 DNA follows: TGCGCCAGCAGCCCTCTGGACATCTACAATGAGCAGTTCTTC. Its translation: CASSPLDIYNEQFF.

This clone is a singleton in its sample. V usage is TRBV2 and J usage is TRBJ1-2; D possibly corresponds to TRBD1 (5 bases). Germline loops: CDR1 SNHLY, CDR2 FYNNEI. The CDR3 extends over 12 amino acids. Deletions cut 4 bases from V and 5 bases from J, with 8 bases between. CDR3 sequence: CASSGAGYGYTF. Here the CDR3 DNA reads TGTGCCAGCAGTGGGGCAGGGTATGGCTACACCTTC.

J is TRBJ1-5 and V is TRBV6-5, with TRBD1 matching over 7 bases. Germline V CDR1 and CDR2: MNHEY, SVGAGI. V lost 2 bases, J lost 5 bases, and 3 bases stayed unmatched. The CDR3 is 14 residues long. CDR3 DNA: TGTGCCAGCAGTTACACTGACAGGGATCAGCCCCAGCATTTT. It specifies CASSYTDRDQPQHF.

The rearrangement joins TRBV25-1 to TRBJ2-2, with D possibly being TRBD1 (6 bases). The germline gives CDR1 MGHDK, CDR2 SYGVNS. Trimming took 4 bases from V and 4 from J, leaving 13 bases between them. The CDR3 covers 15 residues. As DNA, the CDR3 is TGTGCCAGCAGTGTTTCAGGGGCGGGCACCGGGGAGCTGTTTTTT. Translated, it gives CASSVSGAGTGELFF.

The J gene is TRBJ2-7, the V gene TRBV5-5; D unclear. CDR1 and CDR2 from the germline V gene are SGHKS and YYEKEE (reference sequence). V was clipped by 3 bases and J by 3 bases, with 10 bases between them. The CDR3 runs to 13 residues. The CDR3 DNA follows: TGTGCCAGCAGCTGGGCAACTCTCTACGAGCAGTACTTC. Translation gives CASSWATLYEQYF.

This clone showed up just a few times. V is TRBV5-1 and J is TRBJ2-1; 8 bases are a match to TRBD2. V shed 4 bases and J 5 bases; nucleotides not matched to a gene: 8. The CDR3 length is 15 residues. Germline CDR1 reads SGHRS; CDR2 reads YFSETQ. This CDR3 is CASSGSGSGDNEQFF. The CDR3 region has the DNA TGCGCCAGCAGCGGCAGCGGGAGTGGAGACAATGAGCAGTTCTTC.

The chain employs TRBV5-5 and TRBJ1-2; 7 bases are a match to TRBD1. Germline values: CDR1 SGHKS, CDR2 YYEKEE (reference sequence). The CDR3 length is 17 residues. V gave up 0 bases and J gave up 4 bases; unmatched junction bases: 12. The CDR3 here is CASSLGDRAPGVYGYTF. Here the CDR3 DNA reads TGTGCCAGCAGCTTGGGTGACAGGGCCCCCGGGGTCTATGGCTACACCTTC.

The genes are TRBV7-2 and TRBJ1-4, with TRBD1 matching over 8 bases. V was clipped by 5 bases and J by 5 bases; unmatched bases: 7. This CDR3 region has 15 residues. Germline V lookup: CDR1 SGHTA, CDR2 FQGNSA. The CDR3 DNA reads as TGTGCCAGCAGCCTATGGACAGGGTTAAATGAAAAACTGTTTTTT. This sequence encodes CASSLWTGLNEKLFF.

The chain uses TRBV18 and TRBJ2-1; TRBD1 agrees at 11 bases. This CDR3 is 16 amino acids long. Germline-derived CDR1 and CDR2 are KGHSH and LQKENI. Losses at the gene ends were 0 bases for V and 8 bases for J; bases not matched to a gene: 6. Here the CDR3 DNA reads TGTGCCAGCTCACCACCTTTTGGACAGGGGGCTGATGAGCAGTTCTTC. This gives the protein CASSPPFGQGADEQFF.

This sequence joins TRBV2 and TRBJ2-5; no firm D call. The V gene's germline CDR1 is SNHLY and CDR2 FYNNEI. The germline V and J ends were trimmed by 6 bases and 1 base, with 18 bases remaining between them. CDR3 length: 16 residues. The CDR3 coding sequence is TGTGCCAGCAGCCCGATCGGGTACACCACCCAAGAGACCCAGTACTTC. Its translation: CASSPIGYTTQETQYF.

This clone appeared once. V gene TRBV5-4 combines with J gene TRBJ2-6, with D hard to call. The CDR3 loop spans 16 amino acids. CDR1 and CDR2 from the germline V gene are SGHNT and YYREEE (reference sequence). V lost 4 bases and J 0 bases, leaving 11 bases between the germline ends. The CDR3 DNA follows: TGTGCCAGCAGCCCGCCCGAGGTCTCTGGGGCCAACGTCCTGACTTTC. Its protein product is CASSPPEVSGANVLTF.

The chain couples TRBV7-3 to TRBJ1-5, with D perhaps matching TRBD1 (5 bases). The CDR3 is 15 amino acids. The V gene lost 7 bases and the J gene lost 6 bases, with 19 bases spanning the gap. Germline CDR1 is SGHTA and CDR2 is FQGTGA. The CDR3 region is CASNIRDVACQPQHF. The CDR3 coding sequence is TGTGCCAGCAACATACGGGACGTCGCTTGTCAGCCCCAGCATTTT.

The chain links TRBV10-2 to TRBJ1-1; 7 bases fit TRBD1. Germline CDR1 is WSHSY and CDR2 is SAAADI. V dropped 7 bases and J dropped 4; count of bases not matched to a gene: 3. There are 12 residues in the CDR3. CDR3 sequence reads: CASNHRGTEAFF. CDR3 in DNA: TGCGCCAGCAATCACAGGGGCACTGAAGCTTTCTTT.

This clone is a singleton in its sample. The chain combines TRBV5-6 with TRBJ2-2; a possible D gene is TRBD1 (5 bases). Per the germline V gene, CDR1 is SGHDT and CDR2 is YYEEEE. V was clipped by 4 bases and J by 5 bases, with 15 bases between them. CDR3 length: 15 residues. CDR3 sequence: CASSLNQGMTGELFF. Written as DNA, the CDR3 is TGTGCCAGCAGCCTAAACCAGGGTATGACCGGGGAGCTGTTTTTT.

This chain uses TRBV28 with TRBJ2-3, with D perhaps TRBD1 or TRBD2 (7 bases each). CDR3 length: 15 residues. CDR1 MDHEN and CDR2 SYDVKM come from the germline V gene. Trimming removed 6 bases from V and 3 bases from J, with 16 bases in between. The CDR3 loop reads CASSLAAGGTDTQYF. The CDR3 DNA is TGTGCCAGCAGCCTAGCGGCAGGGGGGACAGATACGCAGTATTTT.

The chain employs TRBV5-4 and TRBJ2-7, with D possibly TRBD2 on 6 matching bases. CDR3 length equals 12 residues. Trimming removed 9 bases from V and 2 bases from J, with 12 bases in between. Germline CDR1 is SGHNT and CDR2 is YYREEE (reference sequence). This chain's CDR3 is CAMGTGAYEQYF. In DNA, the CDR3 is TGTGCCATGGGGACTGGGGCCTACGAGCAGTACTTC.